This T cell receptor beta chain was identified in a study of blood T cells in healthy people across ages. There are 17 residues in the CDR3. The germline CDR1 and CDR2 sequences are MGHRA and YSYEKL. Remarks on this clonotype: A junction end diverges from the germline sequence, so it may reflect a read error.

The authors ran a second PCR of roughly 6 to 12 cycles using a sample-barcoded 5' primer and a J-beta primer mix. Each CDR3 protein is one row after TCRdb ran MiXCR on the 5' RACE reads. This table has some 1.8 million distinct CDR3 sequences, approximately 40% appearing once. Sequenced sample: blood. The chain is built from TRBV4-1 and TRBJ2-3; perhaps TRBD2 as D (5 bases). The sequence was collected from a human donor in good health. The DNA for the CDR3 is TGCGCCAGCAGCCAATCCAATGGACTGGGCTACACAGATGCGCAGTATTTT. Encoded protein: CASSQSNGLGYTDAQYF.